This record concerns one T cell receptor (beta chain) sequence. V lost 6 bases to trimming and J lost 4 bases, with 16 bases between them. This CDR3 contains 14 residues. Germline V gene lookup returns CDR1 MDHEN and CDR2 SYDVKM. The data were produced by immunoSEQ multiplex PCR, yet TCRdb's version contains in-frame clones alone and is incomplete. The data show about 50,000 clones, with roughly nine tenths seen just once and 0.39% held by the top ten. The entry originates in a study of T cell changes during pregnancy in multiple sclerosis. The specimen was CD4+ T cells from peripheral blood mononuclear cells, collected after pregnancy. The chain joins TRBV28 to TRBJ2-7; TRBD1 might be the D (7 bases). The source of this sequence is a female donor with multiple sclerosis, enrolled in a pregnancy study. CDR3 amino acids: CASSTQQGRYEQYF. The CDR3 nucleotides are TGTGCCAGCAGCACTCAACAGGGGAGGTACGAGCAGTACTTC.